This is a list of T cell receptor beta chains from one sample in a study of cytomegalovirus exposure and HLA in healthy donors. Measured with immunoSEQ multiplex PCR; TCRdb has only the in-frame clones, and not every one. The table shows around 140,000 clones, with 70% to 90% occurring only once. The sequenced sample consisted of PBMCs. The receptors shown here come from a man between 45 and 60 years old in good health and CMV-seronegative. Both conserved end residues are part of each CDR3. The order of the fields is V gene, CDR3 protein.

V: TRBV5-8; CDR3: CASSHRDSREQYF
V: TRBV27; CDR3: CASSSRPGTGELFF
V: TRBV6-1; CDR3: CASSGSDGTLNYGYTF
V: TRBV5-1; CDR3: CASSLRPKQRGELFF
V: TRBV2; CDR3: CASTERGGSYNEQFF
V: TRBV28; CDR3: CASALQGATYEQYF
V: TRBV5-4; CDR3: CASSEPGTSGPYNEQFF
V: TRBV25-1; CDR3: CASGFLEGVEKLFF
V: TRBV28; CDR3: CASRDGGATDTQYF
V: TRBV6-1; CDR3: CASRGTGYEQYF
V: TRBV4-1; CDR3: CASSQEYRGSYNEQFF
V: TRBV6-1; CDR3: CASIVLRGMNTEAFF
V: TRBV10-1; CDR3: CASRGKRSNEKLFF
V: TRBV5-1; CDR3: CASSLASRGGGSYEQYF
V: TRBV9; CDR3: CASSVDGQALYEQYF
V: TRBV7-3; CDR3: CASSADRGSSYEQYF
V: TRBV5-3; CDR3: CARSHFSGSTDTQYF
V: TRBV9; CDR3: CASSVGVGGSNEKLFF
V: TRBV7-6; CDR3: CASSLVAGKETQYF
V: TRBV30; CDR3: CAWSVPPEDIGRYYSGGYTF
V: TRBV6-1; CDR3: CASSSMVGNQPQHF
V: TRBV19; CDR3: CASSIRGRDEQFF
V: TRBV19; CDR3: CASSKRLTSGGSTDTQYF
V: TRBV2; CDR3: CASSEFSTGELFF
V: TRBV6-5; CDR3: CASSQGIRTEAFF
V: TRBV5-1; CDR3: CASSLGRGLREDTGELFF
V: TRBV6-6; CDR3: CASRSDRTYGYTF
V: TRBV6-5; CDR3: CASSYGLAEPYEQYF
V: TRBV5-1; CDR3: CASSLAGDQPQHF
V: TRBV2; CDR3: CASTLTGTGPASAKNIQYF
V: TRBV11-2; CDR3: CASSLVRGSPLHF
V: TRBV29-1; CDR3: CSVKAGGSYEQYF
V: TRBV2; CDR3: CASDRTNTEAFF
V: TRBV11-2; CDR3: CASSQDLNTEAFF
V: TRBV5-6; CDR3: CASLATGLGEKLFF
V: TRBV6-5; CDR3: CASSYSEGQGGYGYTF
V: TRBV9; CDR3: CASSGLGGASPLHF
V: TRBV2; CDR3: CASRQGSYEQYF
V: TRBV6-5; CDR3: CASSSFDGYTF
V: TRBV19; CDR3: CASNSRATEAFF
V: TRBV6-1; CDR3: CASTFGQGVTEAFF
V: TRBV7-9; CDR3: CASSLFRDQETQYF
V: TRBV6-6; CDR3: CASKGESGTEAFF
V: TRBV19; CDR3: CATLTGNTEAFF
V: TRBV28; CDR3: CASSLPDISYEQYF
V: TRBV7-8; CDR3: CASSWGEGSYGYTF
V: TRBV7-3; CDR3: CASSLIGYARPGELFF
V: TRBV30; CDR3: CAFSPSGSTEAFF
V: TRBV28; CDR3: CASSSTWRDQPQHF
V: TRBV19; CDR3: CASSPLTSGIFYEQYF
V: TRBV11-2; CDR3: CASSPGTVDYEQYF
V: TRBV6-1; CDR3: CASKREHEQYF
V: TRBV7-3; CDR3: CASSLWAAVPSGYTF
V: TRBV10-1; CDR3: CASRLATNTEAFF
V: TRBV7-9; CDR3: CASSVTSGLAKNIQYF
V: TRBV28; CDR3: CASSRTAANEKLFF
V: TRBV19; CDR3: CASCQRVNGNEQFF
V: TRBV11-2; CDR3: CASSSRDRGTANEKLFF
V: TRBV30; CDR3: CAWTGLAGHTDTQYF